The entry below describes one TCR beta chain. Template switching created a universal primer site, and the cDNA included unique molecular identifiers. One entry per CDR3 protein results from TCRdb running MiXCR on the 5' RACE reads. The sample lists about 290,000 distinct CDR3 sequences; over 8.5% were seen once. This sample is drawn from a study of identical twins. Per the germline V gene, CDR1 is SGHAT and CDR2 is FQNNGV. V was pared by 4 bases and J by 5 bases, with 13 bases of the junction left unmatched. CDR3 size: 17 residues. The sample was also linked to a second study, of yellow fever vaccine responses in identical twins.

The V call is TRBV11-2, the J call TRBJ2-5; 10 bases agree with TRBD2. This TCR was recovered from a woman between 18 and 29 years old in good health. Input material: CD8+ T cells sorted from blood. The CDR3 sequence: CASSSKRGGPQGETQYF. In DNA form, the CDR3 reads TGTGCCAGCAGCTCCAAGCGGGGGGGCCCACAGGGGGAGACCCAGTACTTC.